What follows is one TCR beta chain and its context. This sample was taken from a study of control samples from healthy donors and cancer patients. The repertoire was sequenced with immunoSEQ multiplex PCR; TCRdb's copy has only in-frame clones and lacks some. Counted here are under 200,000 clones, 96% occurring once; the ten biggest clones make up over 1%. The CDR3 is made up of 15 amino acids. J lost 1 base, V lost 6 bases, and 8 bases had no gene match. CDR1 and CDR2 from the germline V gene are MNHEY and SVGAGI. Sequenced sample: blood. The chain recombines TRBV6-5 with TRBJ2-7, with TRBD1 matching 8 bases. This TCR was sampled from a young woman in good health. The CDR3 DNA sequence: TGTGCCAGCAGGGGGGCGCGGGACAGGTCCTACGAGCAGTACTTC. Amino acid sequence: CASRGARDRSYEQYF.